This T cell receptor beta chain stems from a study of cytomegalovirus exposure and HLA in healthy donors. The J segment lost 5 bases and the V segment lost 4 bases, leaving 4 bases of the junction unmatched. From germline, CDR1 is SGHTA and CDR2 FQGNSA. The CDR3 contains 14 residues. This PCR relied on a set of 60 Vbeta primers and 13 Jbeta primers. TCRdb's copy holds only in-frame clones and misses some; the assay was immunoSEQ multiplex PCR. The sample carries about 73,000 clones, 60% to 75% recorded once. Study outcomes and limitations: Reportedly, fewer N-insertions than the approximately 610-donor mean appeared in an Asian-associated ancestry cluster in a later analysis.

With respect to this clone: The antigen is unknown.

This receptor was taken from a man between 65 and 85 years old in good health and CMV-seronegative. The genes are TRBV7-2 and TRBJ2-5; TRBD1 agrees at 10 bases. Sequencing was carried out using PBMCs. The CDR3 DNA reads as TGTGCCAGCAGCTCGACAGGGGGCAGGGAGACCCAGTACTTC. Translated, it gives CASSSTGGRETQYF.